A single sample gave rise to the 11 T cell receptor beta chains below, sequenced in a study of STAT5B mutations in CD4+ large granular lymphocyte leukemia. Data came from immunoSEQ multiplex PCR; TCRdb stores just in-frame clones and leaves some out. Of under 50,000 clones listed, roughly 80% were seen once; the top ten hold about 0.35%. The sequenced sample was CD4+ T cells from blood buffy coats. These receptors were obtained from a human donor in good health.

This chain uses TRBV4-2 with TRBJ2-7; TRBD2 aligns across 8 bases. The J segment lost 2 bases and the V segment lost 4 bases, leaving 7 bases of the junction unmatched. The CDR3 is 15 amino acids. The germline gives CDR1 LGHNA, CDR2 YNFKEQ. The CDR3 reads CASSPQGLGPYEQYF. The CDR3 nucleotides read TGTGCCAGCAGCCCCCAGGGACTAGGGCCCTACGAGCAGTACTTC.

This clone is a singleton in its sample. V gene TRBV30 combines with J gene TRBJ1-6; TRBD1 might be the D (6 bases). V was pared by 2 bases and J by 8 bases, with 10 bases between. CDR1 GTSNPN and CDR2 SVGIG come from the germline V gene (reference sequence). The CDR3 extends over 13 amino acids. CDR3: CAWSLQGYSPLHF. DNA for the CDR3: TGTGCCTGGAGTTTACAGGGATATTCACCCCTCCACTTT.

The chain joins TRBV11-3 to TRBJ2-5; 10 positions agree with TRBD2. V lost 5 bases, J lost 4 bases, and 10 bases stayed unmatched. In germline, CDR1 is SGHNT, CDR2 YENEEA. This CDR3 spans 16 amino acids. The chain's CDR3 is CASSPVLAGAAETQYF. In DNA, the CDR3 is TGTGCCAGCAGCCCCGTCCTAGCGGGAGCAGCAGAGACCCAGTACTTC. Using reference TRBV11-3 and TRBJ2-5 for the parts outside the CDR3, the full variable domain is EAGVVQSPRYKIIEKKQPVAFWCNPISGHNTLYWYLQNLGQGPELLIRYENEEAVDDSQLPKDRFSAERLKGVDSTLKIQPAELGDSAVYLCASSPVLAGAAETQYFGPGTRLLVL.

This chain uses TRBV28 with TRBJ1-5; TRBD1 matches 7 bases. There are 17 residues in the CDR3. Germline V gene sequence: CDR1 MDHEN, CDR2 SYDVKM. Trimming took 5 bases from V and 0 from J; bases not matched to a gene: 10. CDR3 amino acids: CASSAREGAYSNQPQHF. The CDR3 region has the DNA TGTGCCAGCAGTGCTCGGGAGGGGGCTTATAGCAATCAGCCCCAGCATTTT.

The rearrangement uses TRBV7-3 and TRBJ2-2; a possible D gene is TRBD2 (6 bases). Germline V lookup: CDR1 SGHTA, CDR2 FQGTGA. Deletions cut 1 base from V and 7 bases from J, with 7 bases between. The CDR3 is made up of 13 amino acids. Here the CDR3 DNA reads TGTGCCAGCAGCTTAATGGGGGGCGGGGAGCTGTTTTTT. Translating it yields CASSLMGGGELFF.

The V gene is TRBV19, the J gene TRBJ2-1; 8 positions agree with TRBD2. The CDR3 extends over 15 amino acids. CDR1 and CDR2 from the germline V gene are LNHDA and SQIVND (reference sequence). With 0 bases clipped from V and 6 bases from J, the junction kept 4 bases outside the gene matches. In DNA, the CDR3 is TGTGCCAGTAGTATAGAACCAGCGGGAGTCAATGAGCAGTTCTTC. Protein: CASSIEPAGVNEQFF.

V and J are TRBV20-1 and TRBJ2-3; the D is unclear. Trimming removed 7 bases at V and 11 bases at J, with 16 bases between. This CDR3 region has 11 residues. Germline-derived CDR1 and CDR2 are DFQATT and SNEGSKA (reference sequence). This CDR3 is CSVIRPSRQYF. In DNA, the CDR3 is TGCAGTGTCATACGACCGTCGCGGCAGTATTTT.

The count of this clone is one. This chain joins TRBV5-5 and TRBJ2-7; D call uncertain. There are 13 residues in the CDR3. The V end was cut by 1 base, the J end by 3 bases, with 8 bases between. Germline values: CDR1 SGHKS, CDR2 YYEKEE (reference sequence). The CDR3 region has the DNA TGTGCCAGCAGCTTGTCGGCAGGCTACGAGCAGTACTTC. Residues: CASSLSAGYEQYF. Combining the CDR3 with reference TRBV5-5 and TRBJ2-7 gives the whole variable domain DAGVTQSPTHLIKTRGQQVTLRCSPISGHKSVSWYQQVLGQGPQFIFQYYEKEERGRGNFPDRFSARQFPNYSSELNVNALLLGDSALYLCASSLSAGYEQYFGPGTRLTVT.

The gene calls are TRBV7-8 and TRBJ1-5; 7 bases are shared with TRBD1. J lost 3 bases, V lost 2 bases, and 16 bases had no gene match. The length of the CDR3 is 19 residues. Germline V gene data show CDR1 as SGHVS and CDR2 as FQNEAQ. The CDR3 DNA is TGTGCCAGCAGCTTACGAACGCCGACAGGGTTTCAATTCAATCAGCCCCAGCATTTT. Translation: CASSLRTPTGFQFNQPQHF.

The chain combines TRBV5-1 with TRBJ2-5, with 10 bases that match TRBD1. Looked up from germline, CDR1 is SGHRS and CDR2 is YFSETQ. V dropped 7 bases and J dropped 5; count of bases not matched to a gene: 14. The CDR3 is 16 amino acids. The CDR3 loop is CASHNPGTGVRETQYF. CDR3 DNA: TGCGCCAGCCATAACCCCGGGACAGGGGTTAGGGAGACCCAGTACTTC.

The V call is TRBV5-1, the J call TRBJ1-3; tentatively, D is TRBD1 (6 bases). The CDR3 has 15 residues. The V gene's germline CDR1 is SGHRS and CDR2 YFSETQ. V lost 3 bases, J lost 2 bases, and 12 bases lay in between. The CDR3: CASSSGGQPGNTIYF. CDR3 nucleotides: TGCGCCAGCAGCTCAGGTGGACAGCCTGGAAACACCATATATTTT.